This entry concerns a single T cell receptor (beta chain). Libraries were prepared by immunoSEQ multiplex PCR; TCRdb keeps only in-frame clonotypes and omits some of them. The sample has 95,000 to 150,000 clones, roughly 92% seen once. This specimen comes from a study of control samples from healthy donors and cancer patients. Germline lookup yields CDR1 SEHNR and CDR2 FQNEAQ (reference sequence). V dropped 4 bases and J dropped 3; count of bases not matched to a gene: 7. The CDR3 spans 16 residues. The sequenced sample was blood. The TCR comes from a woman aged 18-29 years in good health. The genes are TRBV7-9 and TRBJ1-4, with 8 bases lining up with TRBD1. The CDR3 nucleotides are TGTGCCAGCAGCTGGGGACAGGTCCACCCTAATGAAAAACTGTTTTTT. It encodes CASSWGQVHPNEKLFF. Filled out from reference TRBV7-9 and TRBJ1-4, the complete variable domain reads DTGVSQNPRHKITKRGQNVTFRCDPISEHNRLYWYRQTLGQGPEFLTYFQNEAQLEKSRLLSDRFSAERPKGSFSTLEIQRTEQGDSAMYLCASSWGQVHPNEKLFFGSGTQLSVL.